This T cell receptor beta chain was found in a study of blood T cell repertoires in COVID-19. The repertoire was sequenced with immunoSEQ multiplex PCR; TCRdb's copy has only in-frame clones and lacks some. The sample carries about 120,000 clones, around four fifths recorded once. In its sample, this clone was seen a few times. This TCR was recovered from a man aged 30-40 years with acute or convalescent COVID-19. Sequencing was carried out using peripheral blood.

The CDR3 protein is CASSVVGEGYGYTF. The CDR3 bases are TGTGCCAGCAGCGTAGTAGGGGAGGGCTATGGCTACACCTTC. The V gene is TRBV9, the J gene TRBJ1-2; possibly TRBD1 for D (5 bases). The CDR3 runs 14 residues. Germline V gene lookup returns CDR1 SGDLS and CDR2 YYNGEE. Trimming took off 0 bases at V and 4 bases at J, with 10 bases between the two ends.